The text below deals with one T cell receptor beta chain. This clone was found once. Its antigen is currently not known. No base qualities exist here, and no much larger clone lies one base off it. The sample originates from a study of T cell repertoires and HLA-DP antigens (dated by TCRdb to the late 2010s). Concerning the study at large: An in vitro model of CD4+ T cell alloreactivity against allogeneic HLA-DP presented by transduced HeLa cells was used in the study. The average DNA input was approximately 0.2 ug for sorted CD137+CD4+ samples versus roughly 1,200 ng for pre-culture CD4+ samples. The three donors, two male and one female, ranged from the 18-to-29 to the 60-to-69 age band. Compared with self, one alloantigen differed at one amino acid in the peptide-binding groove and the other differed at fewer than eleven, modelling structurally similar versus dissimilar alloantigens. Results and caveats for the whole study, not just this receptor: Clones undetected before culture had an average cumulative frequency of about 34% against one allele and around 48% against the other. Clonality of sorted CD137+ cells was similar against both alloantigens (around 0.4) and much higher than in pre-culture samples (approximately 0.039). Limitations included only three donors, a non-physiological HeLa antigen-presenting system, and the use of total CD4+ responder cells. The naive and memory CD4+ repertoires were not analysed as separate populations.

TCRB CDR3 regions were amplified with the immunoSEQ multiplex PCR using forward primers for 54 TRBV segments and reverse primers for 13 TRBJ segments. Pre-culture CD4+ samples were sequenced at deep resolution with a target of under 250,000 T cell genomes. Amplicons were sequenced on an Illumina HiSeq System, producing 87 bp reads covering the CDR3. The original pipeline was this. Correction for PCR and sequencing errors was applied to reads, and CDR3 regions were defined through alignment to IMGT reference sequences. Template and unique rearrangement counts were estimated using synthetic template pools. Clonality was computed by subtracting Pielou's evenness from 1. Richness was estimated with the Daley-Smith estimator. Morisita's index served as the measure of repertoire overlap. A clone counted as low-abundance if it appeared in cultured samples but went undetected in the pre-culture repertoire of the same donor. TCRdb took over this immuneACCESS table, retaining in-frame rearrangements with V and J assigned. Such tables are incomplete; in checked studies, under half of the missing clones stem from an unresolved V gene, and the remainder is unexplained. The DNA was the basis for D and trimming; V, J and clone size are from that table. In this sample the table shows around 110,000 clones, approximately 92% of which occur a single time. The top ten clonotypes cover 0.25% to 0.3% of the sample.

For CDR1 and CDR2, the germline V gene (reference sequence) lists LNHDA and SQIVND. V is cut back by 2 bases and J by 0 bases, with 9 bases in the junction unmatched. The CDR3 holds 19 amino acids from the cysteine to the phenylalanine. Just the 57-base CDR3 DNA is kept, in frame starting at base 1. Magnetic bead negative selection was used to isolate untouched CD4+ T cells from Ficoll-separated PBMC, with an average purity of approximately 98%. Using magnetic beads, untouched CD4+ T cells were isolated from Ficoll-separated PBMC at approximately 98% purity, with only negligible CD8+ contamination. Peripheral blood mononuclear cells came from the buffy coats of a few healthy blood donors. Each of the three donors was CMV seronegative. The DNeasy Blood & Tissue Kit was used to extract genomic DNA. TCRB sequencing was performed on genomic DNA from sorted CD137+CD4+ cells and pre-culture CD4+ baseline samples from each subject.

The receptor's source is a woman aged 18-29 years in good health and CMV-seronegative. The sample was CD4+ T cells from PBMCs. This sequence uses TRBV19 and TRBJ2-4; TRBD2 aligns with 11 central bases. The CDR3 reads CASSIRVAGGKGAKNIQYF. In nucleotide form, the sequence is TGTGCCAGTAGTATAAGAGTAGCGGGAGGGAAGGGAGCCAAAAACATTCAGTACTTC.